Presented here are 2 T cell receptor beta chains from one specimen sequenced in a study of blood T cell repertoires in COVID-19. Profiled with immunoSEQ multiplex PCR; TCRdb holds only in-frame clones, not every one. This sample has about 120,000 clones, with around 87% found just once. Sequenced material: peripheral blood. Receptors originate from a man in his 70s with active or convalescent COVID-19.

The rearrangement uses TRBV19 and TRBJ2-2; the D is unclear. CDR1 is LNHDA and CDR2 is SQIVND in the germline V gene (reference sequence). The CDR3 has 14 residues. Trimming took off 4 bases at V and 0 bases at J, with 6 bases between the two ends. CDR3 in amino acids: CASSKPPNTGELFF. The CDR3 DNA is TGTGCCAGTAGTAAGCCGCCGAACACCGGGGAGCTGTTTTTT.

CDR3 coding DNA: TGTGCCAGCAGCGGGGCCGGGGGACAGGGGACTCAGCCCCAGCATTTT. It is translated as CASSGAGGQGTQPQHF. J is TRBJ1-5 and V is TRBV7-9, with TRBD1 matching over 10 bases. Germline V CDR1 and CDR2: SEHNR, FQNEAQ (reference sequence). The CDR3 covers 16 residues. V was clipped by 5 bases and J by 6 bases; unmatched bases: 10.